Sequencing of this T cell receptor beta chain was carried out in a study of blood T cell repertoires in COVID-19. Whole-study context: COVID-19 samples collected from the United States, Italy and Spain covered acute and convalescent phases. T cells, B-cell-depleted T cells, or PBMCs supplied cDNA or gDNA.

The CDR3 has 18 amino acids. Germline V CDR1 and CDR2: GTSNPN, SVGIG (reference sequence). V shed 1 base and J 5 bases; nucleotides not matched to a gene: 16. Method: immunoSEQ multiplex PCR; TCRdb's copy keeps in-frame clones and lacks some. Of fewer than 200,000 clones in the sample, 70% to 85% are singletons; the top ten hold roughly 6.8%. This clone was found once. The rearrangement links TRBV30 to TRBJ2-7; 11 bases are a match to TRBD1. This sequence was found in a human donor in a cohort sampled during active COVID-19. Sequenced: peripheral blood. The CDR3 is CAWSATDRGLRSRDEQYF. CDR3 sequence (DNA): TGTGCCTGGAGTGCGACGGACAGGGGGCTAAGGAGTCGGGACGAGCAGTACTTC.